Listed below are T cell receptor beta chains from one sample, sequenced in a study of regulatory T cells in long-lasting Graves disease. TCRdb used MiXCR to reprocess the multiplex PCR reads, holding one entry per CDR3 protein. This sample carries around 450,000 distinct CDR3 sequences, approximately 21% of them seen once, and the ten largest clones take 7.1%. Sequenced here: peripheral blood mononuclear cells (PBMCs), sampled when the disease was refractory, from a patient treated with antithyroid drugs. These TCRs come from a female donor with Graves disease. CDR3s include the opening cysteine and the closing phenylalanine or tryptophan. The order of the fields is V gene, D gene, J gene, clone size, CDR3 DNA, CDR3 protein. D genes are given only for firm matches. Not every row has a clone size; where given, it reads once, few, many or a size class.

V: TRBV28
D: TRBD1
J: TRBJ1-2
size: many
DNA: TGTGCCAGCACTTCCGGGACAGCTAACTATGGCTACACCTTC
CDR3: CASTSGTANYGYTF

V: TRBV6-2/TRBV6-3
D: TRBD1
J: TRBJ2-5
size: .
DNA: TGTGCCAGCAGTTACCCTTCCGGGACAGGGGGCAGGGAGACCCAGTACTTC
CDR3: CASSYPSGTGGRETQYF

V: TRBV20-1
D: TRBD2
J: TRBJ2-1
size: few
DNA: TGCAGTGCTAGAGCCGGGGGGGCCTACAATGAGCAGTTCTTC
CDR3: CSARAGGAYNEQFF

V: TRBV7-9
D: TRBD2
J: TRBJ2-3
size: few
DNA: TGTGCCAGCAGCGTCGCGGGAGGAAGCACAGATACGCAGTATTTT
CDR3: CASSVAGGSTDTQYF

V: TRBV5-1
D: .
J: TRBJ2-6
size: few
DNA: TGCGCCAGCAGCTCCTTAGAAGGGGAAGCCGTCTCTGGGGCCAACGTCCTGACTTTC
CDR3: CASSSLEGEAVSGANVLTF

V: TRBV6-5
D: .
J: TRBJ1-2
size: .
DNA: TGTGCCGGCAGTTACTCAAAGGAACCGGCCGAGTACTATGGCTACACCTTC
CDR3: CAGSYSKEPAEYYGYTF

V: TRBV19
D: .
J: TRBJ2-1
size: .
DNA: TGTGCCAGTAGTTCTAGGGGGGGAGGGAGCTCCTACAATGAGCAGTTCTTC
CDR3: CASSSRGGGSSYNEQFF

V: TRBV12-5
D: TRBD1
J: TRBJ1-4
size: many
DNA: TGTGCTAGTGGTTTGGGACAGGGGGCAATCAATGAAAAACTGTTTTTT
CDR3: CASGLGQGAINEKLFF

V: TRBV27
D: TRBD2
J: TRBJ2-5
size: many
DNA: TGTGCCAGCAGTTCAAACGGGAGGGGCCAGTACTTC
CDR3: CASSSNGRGQYF

V: TRBV6-9
D: .
J: TRBJ1-4
size: few
DNA: TGTGCCAGCAGTTACTCCGATACCCGGGACATTGAAAAACTGTTTTTT
CDR3: CASSYSDTRDIEKLFF

V: TRBV20-1
D: .
J: TRBJ2-7
size: many
DNA: TGCAGTGCTAGACTGCCGCCCACCTACGAGCAGTACTTC
CDR3: CSARLPPTYEQYF

V: TRBV12-3/TRBV12-4
D: .
J: TRBJ2-7
size: many
DNA: TGTGCCAGCAGGCCCTCCTCGGCCAGCTCCTACGAGCAGTACTTC
CDR3: CASRPSSASSYEQYF

V: TRBV6-1
D: TRBD2
J: TRBJ2-7
size: many
DNA: TGTGCCAGCAATCGGGCGGGAGGGCCCCACGAGCAGTACTTC
CDR3: CASNRAGGPHEQYF

V: TRBV20-1
D: .
J: TRBJ1-2
size: many
DNA: TGCAGTGCTAGAGATTCCTTGCAGGGCAGTGGCTACACCTTC
CDR3: CSARDSLQGSGYTF

V: TRBV6-1
D: .
J: TRBJ2-7
size: few
DNA: TGTGCCAGCAGTCCCATGGACGGTTCCTACGAGCAGTACTTC
CDR3: CASSPMDGSYEQYF

V: TRBV28
D: TRBD1
J: TRBJ1-2
size: many
DNA: TGTGCCAGCAGTTCGACAGGGGGCCCTCATTCCGGGTACACCTTC
CDR3: CASSSTGGPHSGYTF

V: TRBV4-2
D: .
J: TRBJ2-2
size: .
DNA: TGTGCCAGCAGCCACAGGGCATCGACCGACGGGACCGGGGAGCTGTTTTTT
CDR3: CASSHRASTDGTGELFF

V: TRBV29-1
D: .
J: TRBJ2-7
size: few
DNA: TGCAGCGTTGAAGGGAAAAACTACGAGCAGTACTTC
CDR3: CSVEGKNYEQYF

V: TRBV11-2
D: .
J: TRBJ2-1
size: .
DNA: TGTGCCAGCAGCTTAGCAGCCTCGAATGAGCAGTTCTTC
CDR3: CASSLAASNEQFF

V: TRBV4-1
D: TRBD1
J: TRBJ2-2
size: .
DNA: TGCGCCAGCAGCCAAGAAGACCTAGGGGGCTCCGGGGAGCTGTTTTTT
CDR3: CASSQEDLGGSGELFF

V: TRBV20-1
D: .
J: TRBJ2-5
size: many
DNA: TGCAGTGCCTGGGACATCCAAGAGACCCAGTACTTC
CDR3: CSAWDIQETQYF

V: TRBV15
D: .
J: TRBJ2-7
size: .
DNA: TGTGCCACCAGCAGAGATCAATTAGAAGCGAGAAACTTC
CDR3: CATSRDQLEARNF

V: TRBV11-2
D: TRBD2
J: TRBJ2-1
size: .
DNA: TGTGCCAGCAGCTTTAACGGGGGGGCTGATGAGCAGTTCTTC
CDR3: CASSFNGGADEQFF

V: TRBV12-3/TRBV12-4
D: TRBD2
J: TRBJ2-7
size: few
DNA: TGTGCCAGCAGTTTGACTAGCGGGAGCCACGAGCAGTACTTC
CDR3: CASSLTSGSHEQYF

V: TRBV13
D: .
J: TRBJ2-7
size: many
DNA: TGTGCCAGCAGCGTGCGACAACCAACCTACGAGCAGTACTTC
CDR3: CASSVRQPTYEQYF

V: TRBV3-1
D: .
J: TRBJ1-6
size: few
DNA: TGTGCCAGCAGCCAAGATCAGGAAACACCCCTCCACTTT
CDR3: CASSQDQETPLHF

V: TRBV20-1
D: .
J: TRBJ1-1
size: many
DNA: TGCAGTGCAGCAGGTAGGACAGTGAACACTGAAGCTTTCTTT
CDR3: CSAAGRTVNTEAFF

V: TRBV6-1
D: TRBD1
J: TRBJ2-2
size: .
DNA: TGTGCCAGCAACTTATTCCGGGACAGGGGGCTGGCCGGGGAGCTGTTTTTT
CDR3: CASNLFRDRGLAGELFF

V: TRBV28
D: .
J: TRBJ1-4
size: many
DNA: TGTGCCAGCAGTCCAACGGAAACTAATGAAAAACTGTTTTTT
CDR3: CASSPTETNEKLFF

V: TRBV6-1
D: TRBD1
J: TRBJ1-2
size: few
DNA: TGTGCCAGCAGGAATCACAGGGGGCGATACACCTTC
CDR3: CASRNHRGRYTF

V: TRBV5-1
D: .
J: TRBJ1-2
size: few
DNA: TGCGCCAGCAGCTTTTCCGGGACAATCAACTATGGCTACACCTTC
CDR3: CASSFSGTINYGYTF

V: TRBV6-2/TRBV6-3
D: .
J: TRBJ2-5
size: many
DNA: TGTGCCAGCAGCTTTCGGATATACGCAATCCACAGGGTCCAAGAGACCCAGTACTTC
CDR3: CASSFRIYAIHRVQETQYF

V: TRBV7-2
D: TRBD2
J: TRBJ2-1
size: .
DNA: TGTGCCAGCAGCTTAGATCAGAGGACTAGGCCCTACAATGAGCAGTTCTTC
CDR3: CASSLDQRTRPYNEQFF

V: TRBV4-1
D: .
J: TRBJ2-3
size: .
DNA: TGCGCCAGTAGGGACGGTAGCACAGATACGCAGTATTTT
CDR3: CASRDGSTDTQYF

V: TRBV6-1
D: .
J: TRBJ2-7
size: .
DNA: TGTGCCAGCACCCCGGCAGCCTCTTACGAGCAGTACTTC
CDR3: CASTPAASYEQYF

V: TRBV11-2
D: .
J: TRBJ2-5
size: .
DNA: TGTGCCAGCAGCACTCCGGGGGTGCAGACCCAGTACTTC
CDR3: CASSTPGVQTQYF

V: TRBV12-3/TRBV12-4
D: .
J: TRBJ2-3
size: .
DNA: TGTGCCAGCAGCCCCATCGTAGGGGATACGCAGTATTTT
CDR3: CASSPIVGDTQYF

V: TRBV29-1
D: .
J: TRBJ1-2
size: few
DNA: TGCAGCGTTGAATCGCCTACTCGTGGCCATGGGTACACCTTC
CDR3: CSVESPTRGHGYTF

V: TRBV3-1
D: .
J: TRBJ1-6
size: .
DNA: TGTGCCAGCAGCCAAGGGTCGATTCCAGGGAATTCACCCCTCCACTTT
CDR3: CASSQGSIPGNSPLHF

V: TRBV6-2/TRBV6-3
D: .
J: TRBJ1-5
size: .
DNA: TGTGCCAGCAAGGAGGGGACCGATCAGCCCCAGCATTTT
CDR3: CASKEGTDQPQHF

V: TRBV7-9
D: TRBD1
J: TRBJ1-6
size: .
DNA: TGTGCCAGCAGCACCCGGACAGGGTCCAATGAGTCACCCCTCCACTTT
CDR3: CASSTRTGSNESPLHF

V: TRBV27
D: .
J: TRBJ2-7
size: .
DNA: TGTGCCAGCAGTCCTCGGTTGTTTCAGGGTGGGCGAATCGAGTACTTC
CDR3: CASSPRLFQGGRIEYF

V: TRBV5-1
D: .
J: TRBJ1-3
size: .
DNA: TGCGCCAGCAGCTCCGCAGACAGCTCTGGAAACACCATATATTTT
CDR3: CASSSADSSGNTIYF

V: TRBV28
D: .
J: TRBJ1-5
size: many
DNA: TGTGCCAGCACCTCCAGAGGTCAGCCCCAGCATTTT
CDR3: CASTSRGQPQHF

V: TRBV27
D: TRBD1
J: TRBJ2-7
size: .
DNA: TGTGCCAGCAGATCGGGACAGACCTACGAGCAGTACTTC
CDR3: CASRSGQTYEQYF

V: TRBV20-1
D: .
J: TRBJ2-2
size: few
DNA: TGCAGTGCTAGAAGGGGTAGTAGCACCGGGGAGCTGTTTTTT
CDR3: CSARRGSSTGELFF

V: TRBV5-5
D: .
J: TRBJ1-2
size: .
DNA: TGTGCCAGCACCAAGGGTGGGGGTGATCCCATCTTC
CDR3: CASTKGGGDPIF

V: TRBV12-3/TRBV12-4
D: .
J: TRBJ2-6
size: .
DNA: TGTGCCAGCAGCCGAAAAAGGGCGGATGGTGGGGCCAACGTCCTGACTTTC
CDR3: CASSRKRADGGANVLTF

V: TRBV20-1
D: .
J: TRBJ2-7
size: many
DNA: TGCAGTGCTAGAGAGTGGGGGGGCAGCTACGAGCAGTACTTC
CDR3: CSAREWGGSYEQYF